Listed below are T cell receptor beta chains from one sample, sequenced in a study of T cells expressing NK-cell markers. TCRdb re-analyzed the 5' RACE reads; it lists each CDR3 protein once, without DNA. This repertoire includes over 150,000 distinct CDR3 sequences. Sequenced sample: blood T cells: a sorted CD56 or NKG2C T cell subset, CD4+ or CD8+ T cells, or bulk PBMC T cells (not recorded which). These receptors originate from a man between 18 and 69 years old in good health. Each CDR3 is given with its conserved first and last residue.

TRBJ2-7	TRBV2	CARKDRQGGEQYF
TRBJ2-1	TRBV9	CASSAPTGTRYNEQFF
TRBJ2-7	TRBV7-9	CASSQTGPIHEQYF
TRBJ1-2	TRBV2	CASSDNPAFNGYTF
TRBJ2-7	TRBV15	CATSQDRDLRGEQYF
TRBJ2-5	TRBV15	CATSGTRTQETQYF
TRBJ1-2	TRBV6-1	CASSEFVRGNYGYTF
TRBJ2-3	TRBV10-3	CATLEQAGTDTQYF
TRBJ2-7	TRBV5-6	CASSFPGLEQYF
TRBJ1-1	TRBV20-1	CSARDRGIIAEAFF
TRBJ1-2	TRBV12-3/TRBV12-4	CASSLERRGPYGYTF
TRBJ1-2	TRBV3-1	CASSALQGEPSGYTF
TRBJ2-7	TRBV4-2	CASSQDTTGTGVEQYF
TRBJ2-7	TRBV9	CASSERQGREQYF
TRBJ2-5	TRBV9	CASSVRGADETQYF
TRBJ2-7	TRBV27	CASSLVTGDYYEQYF
TRBJ2-7	TRBV28	CASSPLWDRAYEQYF
TRBJ2-1	TRBV5-6	CASSLGGGGAHNEQFF
TRBJ2-2	TRBV12-5	CASGPAGTGELFF
TRBJ1-2	TRBV19	CASSAYPGTGGADGYTF
TRBJ2-1	TRBV12-3/TRBV12-4	CASSSTGTSGDNEQFF
TRBJ2-7	TRBV27	CASSHRGLGEQYF
TRBJ2-5	TRBV5-1	CASTYRDRVQETQYF
TRBJ2-1	TRBV13	CASSRPGAELYNEQFF
TRBJ2-4	TRBV13	CASSARDSALQNIQYF
TRBJ2-3	TRBV6-1	CASSDLREIKTDTQYF
TRBJ1-2	TRBV4-2	CASSQRAGGDYGYTF
TRBJ2-7	TRBV20-1	CSARSLGQESYEQYF
TRBJ2-1	TRBV4-1	CASSQYLAGGEQFF
TRBJ2-5	TRBV5-4	CASSLAVLGGETQYF
TRBJ2-1	TRBV3-1	CAAGARGRGEYEQFF
TRBJ2-1	TRBV6-5	CASSYRDRVYNEQFF
TRBJ2-7	TRBV30	CAWSVLSDEQYF
TRBJ2-4	TRBV5-4	CASSLMGVTNIQYF
TRBJ2-4	TRBV5-6	CASSLGQIEYF
TRBJ2-2	TRBV6-4	CASSPSGRELFF